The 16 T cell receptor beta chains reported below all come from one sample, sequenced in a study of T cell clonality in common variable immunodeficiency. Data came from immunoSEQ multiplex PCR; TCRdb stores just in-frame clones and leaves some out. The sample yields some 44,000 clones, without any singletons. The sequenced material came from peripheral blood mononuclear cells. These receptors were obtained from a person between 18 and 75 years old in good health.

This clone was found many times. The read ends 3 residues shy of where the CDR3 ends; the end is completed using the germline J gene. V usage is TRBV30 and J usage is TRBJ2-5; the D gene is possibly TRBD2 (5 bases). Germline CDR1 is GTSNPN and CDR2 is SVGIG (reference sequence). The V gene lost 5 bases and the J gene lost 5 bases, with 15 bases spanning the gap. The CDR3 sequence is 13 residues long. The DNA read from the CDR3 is TGTGCCTGGGAGAGGCGGGCCCGGGAGACC. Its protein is CAWERRARET. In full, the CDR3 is CAWERRARETQYF.

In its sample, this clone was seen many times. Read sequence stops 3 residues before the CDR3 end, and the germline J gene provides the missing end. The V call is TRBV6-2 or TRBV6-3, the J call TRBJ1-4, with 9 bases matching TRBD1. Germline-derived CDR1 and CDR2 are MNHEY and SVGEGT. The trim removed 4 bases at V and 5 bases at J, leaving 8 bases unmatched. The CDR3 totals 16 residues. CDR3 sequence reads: CASSSAGTGLNEKLFF. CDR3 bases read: TGTGCCAGCAGTTCCGCCGGGACAGGGCTCAATGAAAAA.

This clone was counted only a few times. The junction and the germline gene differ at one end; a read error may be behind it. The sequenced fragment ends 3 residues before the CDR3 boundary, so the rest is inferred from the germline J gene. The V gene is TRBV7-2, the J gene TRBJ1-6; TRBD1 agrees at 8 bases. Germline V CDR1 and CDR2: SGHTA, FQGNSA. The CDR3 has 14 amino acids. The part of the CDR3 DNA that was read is TGTGCCAGCGGACTACAGGGGGACCATTCGCCC. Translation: CASGLQGDHSP. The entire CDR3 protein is CASGLQGDHSPLHF. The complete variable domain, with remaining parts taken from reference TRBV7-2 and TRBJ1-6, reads GAGVSQSPSNKVTEKGKDVELRCDPISGHTALYWYRQSLGQGLEFLIYFQGNSAPDKSGLPSDRFSAERTGGSVSTLTIQRTQQEDSAVYLCASGLQGDHSPLHFGNGTRLTVT.

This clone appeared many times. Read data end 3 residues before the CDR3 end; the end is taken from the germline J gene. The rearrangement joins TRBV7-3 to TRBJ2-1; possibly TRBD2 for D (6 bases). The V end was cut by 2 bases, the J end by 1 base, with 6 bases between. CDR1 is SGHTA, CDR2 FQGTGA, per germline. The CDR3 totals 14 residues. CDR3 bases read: TGTGCCAGCAGCTTAGCGGGGTCCTACAATGAG. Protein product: CASSLAGSYNE. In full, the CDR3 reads CASSLAGSYNEQFF. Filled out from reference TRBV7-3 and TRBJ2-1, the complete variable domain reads GAGVSQTPSNKVTEKGKYVELRCDPISGHTALYWYRQSLGQGPEFLIYFQGTGAADDSGLPNDRFFAVRPEGSVSTLKIQRTERGDSAVYLCASSLAGSYNEQFFGPGTRLTVL.

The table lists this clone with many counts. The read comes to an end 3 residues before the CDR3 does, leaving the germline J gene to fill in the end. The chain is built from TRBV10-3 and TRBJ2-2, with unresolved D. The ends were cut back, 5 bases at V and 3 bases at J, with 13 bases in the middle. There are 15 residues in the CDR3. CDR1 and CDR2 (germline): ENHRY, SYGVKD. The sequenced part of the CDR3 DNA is TGTGCCATCAGTTCCCGGCGGAGATACACCGGGGAG. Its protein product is CAISSRRRYTGE. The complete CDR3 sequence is CAISSRRRYTGELFF.

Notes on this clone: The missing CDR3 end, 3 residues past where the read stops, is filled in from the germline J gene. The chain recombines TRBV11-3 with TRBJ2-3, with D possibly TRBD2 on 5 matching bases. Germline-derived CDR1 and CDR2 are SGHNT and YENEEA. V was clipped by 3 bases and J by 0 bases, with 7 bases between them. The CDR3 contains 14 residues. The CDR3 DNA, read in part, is TGTGCCAGCAGCTTCGGGGTTAGCACAGATACG. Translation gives CASSFGVSTDT. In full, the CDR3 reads CASSFGVSTDTQYF.

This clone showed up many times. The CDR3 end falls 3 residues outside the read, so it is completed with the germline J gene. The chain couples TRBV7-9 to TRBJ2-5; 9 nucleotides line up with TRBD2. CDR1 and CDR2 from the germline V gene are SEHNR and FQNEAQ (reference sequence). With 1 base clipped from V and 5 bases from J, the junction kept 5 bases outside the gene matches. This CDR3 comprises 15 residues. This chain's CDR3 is CASSLVISGGETQYF. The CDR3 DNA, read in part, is TGTGCCAGCAGCTTAGTCATAAGCGGGGGGGAGACC.

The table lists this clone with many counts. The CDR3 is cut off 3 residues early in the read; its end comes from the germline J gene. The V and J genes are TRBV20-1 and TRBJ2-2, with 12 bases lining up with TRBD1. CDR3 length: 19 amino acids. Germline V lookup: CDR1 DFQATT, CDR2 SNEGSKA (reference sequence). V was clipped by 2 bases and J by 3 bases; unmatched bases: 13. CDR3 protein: CSARSDAPGQGADTGELFF. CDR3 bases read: TGCAGTGCTAGAAGCGATGCCCCGGGACAGGGGGCGGACACCGGGGAG.

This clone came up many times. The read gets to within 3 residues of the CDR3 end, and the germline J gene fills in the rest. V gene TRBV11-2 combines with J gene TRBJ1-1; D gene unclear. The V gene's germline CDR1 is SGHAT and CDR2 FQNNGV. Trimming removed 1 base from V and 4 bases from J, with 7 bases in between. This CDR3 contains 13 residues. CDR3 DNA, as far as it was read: TGTGCCAGCAGCTTAGTCCACGGCACTGAA. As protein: CASSLVHGTE. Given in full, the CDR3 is CASSLVHGTEAFF.

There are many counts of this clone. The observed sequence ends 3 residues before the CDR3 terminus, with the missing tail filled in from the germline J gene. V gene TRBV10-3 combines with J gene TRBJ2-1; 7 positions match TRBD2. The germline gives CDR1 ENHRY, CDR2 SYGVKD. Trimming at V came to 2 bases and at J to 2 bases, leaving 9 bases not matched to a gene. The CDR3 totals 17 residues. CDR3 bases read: TGTGCCATCAGTGAGGCGACATGGGGGGGGGCCTACAATGAG. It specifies CAISEATWGGAYNE. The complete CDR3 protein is CAISEATWGGAYNEQFF.

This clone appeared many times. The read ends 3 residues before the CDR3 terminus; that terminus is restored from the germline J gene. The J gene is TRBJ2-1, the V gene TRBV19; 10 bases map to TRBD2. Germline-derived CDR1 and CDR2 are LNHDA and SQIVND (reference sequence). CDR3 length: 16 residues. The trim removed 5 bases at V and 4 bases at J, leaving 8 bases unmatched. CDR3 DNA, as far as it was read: TGTGCCAGTAGTGCCACCGGGACTAGCGCATACAATGAG. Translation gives CASSATGTSAYNE. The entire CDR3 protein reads CASSATGTSAYNEQFF.

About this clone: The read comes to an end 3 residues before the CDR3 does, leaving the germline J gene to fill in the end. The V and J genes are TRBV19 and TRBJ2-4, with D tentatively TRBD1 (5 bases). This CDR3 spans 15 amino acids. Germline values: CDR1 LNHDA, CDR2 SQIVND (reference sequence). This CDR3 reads CASSTLQVNNYGQYF. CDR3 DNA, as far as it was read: TGTGCCAGTAGTACTTTACAGGTCAACAACTATGGT. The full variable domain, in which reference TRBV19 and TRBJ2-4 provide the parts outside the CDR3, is DGGITQSPKYLFRKEGQNVTLSCEQNLNHDAMYWYRQDPGQGLRLIYYSQIVNDFQKGDIAEGYSVSREKKESFPLTVTSAQKNPTAFYLCASSTLQVNNYGQYFGAGTRLSVL.

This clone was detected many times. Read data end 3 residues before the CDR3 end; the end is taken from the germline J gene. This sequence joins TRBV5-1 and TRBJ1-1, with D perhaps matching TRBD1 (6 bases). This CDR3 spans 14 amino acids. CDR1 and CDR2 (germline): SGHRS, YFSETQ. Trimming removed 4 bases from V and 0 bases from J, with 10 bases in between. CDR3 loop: CASSLGGLNTEAFF. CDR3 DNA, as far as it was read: TGCGCCAGCAGCCTGGGGGGCTTGAACACTGAA.

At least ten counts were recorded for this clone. CDR3 region: CASSKGTGAREPQHF. Incomplete CDR3 DNA: TGTGCCAGCAGCAAAGGGACAGGGGCGAGGGAGCCC. The V and J genes are TRBV14 and TRBJ1-5; 10 nucleotides align to TRBD1. The DNA ends 3 residues before the CDR3 does, and the rest of the CDR3 is filled in from the germline J gene. The CDR3 consists of 15 residues. Germline lookup yields CDR1 SGHDN and CDR2 FVKESK. V shed 5 bases, J shed 8 bases, and the junction held 9 bases outside the gene matches.

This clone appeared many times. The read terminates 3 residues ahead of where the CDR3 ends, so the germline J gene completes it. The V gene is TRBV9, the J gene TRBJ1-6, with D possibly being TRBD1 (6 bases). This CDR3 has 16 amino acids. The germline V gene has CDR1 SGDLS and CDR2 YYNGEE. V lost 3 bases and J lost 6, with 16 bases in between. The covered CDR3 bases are TGTGCCAGCAGCGAGGGAGGGACACCGATTAATTCACCC. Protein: CASSEGGTPINSP. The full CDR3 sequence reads CASSEGGTPINSPLHF.

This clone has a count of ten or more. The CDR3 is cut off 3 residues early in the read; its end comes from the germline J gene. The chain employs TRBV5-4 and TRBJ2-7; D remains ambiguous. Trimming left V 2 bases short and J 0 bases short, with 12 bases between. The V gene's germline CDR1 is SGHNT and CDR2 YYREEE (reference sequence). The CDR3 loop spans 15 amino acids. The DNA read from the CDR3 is TGTGCCAGCAGCTTAGAGACGGCTAGCTCCTACGAG. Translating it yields CASSLETASSYE. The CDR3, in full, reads CASSLETASSYEQYF.